The 3 T cell receptor beta chains in this list originate from one sample, sequenced in a study of blood T cell repertoires in COVID-19. The protocol was immunoSEQ multiplex PCR, while the TCRdb copy is restricted to in-frame clones and leaves out a portion. The table includes over 95,000 clones, roughly 91% detected once. Source material: peripheral blood. The receptors were gathered from a human donor with acute or convalescent COVID-19. The donor label of this sample is uncertain.

The CDR3 protein is CATSRGLADYEQYF. CDR3 sequence (DNA): TGTGCCACCAGCAGAGGACTAGCGGACTACGAGCAGTACTTC. The V call is TRBV15, the J call TRBJ2-7; 9 positions agree with TRBD2. J gave up 3 bases and V 1 base, and 1 base lay outside the gene matches. From germline, CDR1 is LNHNV and CDR2 YYDKDF (reference sequence). This CDR3 is 14 amino acids long.

In its sample, this clone was seen a few times. The V and J genes are TRBV16 and TRBJ1-1, with unresolved D. The CDR3 spans 13 residues. CDR1 is KGHSY, CDR2 FQNENV, per germline. V was cut by 5 bases and J by 5 bases, with 12 bases left in between. In DNA form, the CDR3 reads TGTGCCAGCAGCACTTCGACGGGGACTGAAGCTTTCTTT. It specifies CASSTSTGTEAFF.

The chain links TRBV20-1 to TRBJ2-2, with 8 bases that match TRBD2. Germline trimming cut 3 bases from V and 7 bases from J; bases unmatched to any gene: 7. The CDR3 contains 14 residues. Germline CDR1 is DFQATT and CDR2 is SNEGSKA (reference sequence). In nucleotides, the CDR3 is TGCAGTGCTAGTTACGGGACTAGTCGCGGGGAGCTGTTTTTT. Its translation: CSASYGTSRGELFF.